The sequence of this T cell receptor (beta chain) was determined in a study of blood T cell repertoires in COVID-19. Turning to the study itself: PBMCs, B-cell-depleted T cells, or T cells provided the cDNA or gDNA that made up the material.

TCRdb's table, derived via immunoSEQ multiplex PCR, lists solely in-frame clones and lacks some. The sample has more than 200,000 clones, more than 70% seen once. The V and J ends lost 3 bases and 4 bases respectively, with 9 bases between them. The CDR3 consists of 13 residues. Sample: peripheral blood. J is TRBJ1-1 and V is TRBV12-3 or TRBV12-4; D is perhaps TRBD1 (6 bases). This TCR was sampled from a middle-aged man with active or convalescent COVID-19. As DNA, the CDR3 is TGTGCCAGCAGTTTGGCGGGGGCCACTGAAGCTTTCTTT. This encodes CASSLAGATEAFF.